This TCR beta chain was identified in a study of blood T cells in healthy people across ages. General study results and limits: A roughly linear fall in TCR beta diversity per million T cells was seen with increasing age.

In the case of this clonotype: What it recognizes is unknown.

Then a second PCR, running about 7 to 11 cycles, was carried out with a sample-barcoded 5' primer and a J-beta primer mix. TCRdb passed the 5' RACE reads through MiXCR, listing each CDR3 protein once. The data show 600,000 to 850,000 distinct CDR3 sequences, approximately 25% seen once. CDR1 is SEHNR, CDR2 FQNEAQ, per germline (reference sequence). The J segment lost 6 bases and the V segment lost 4 bases, leaving 5 bases of the junction unmatched. The CDR3 consists of 15 residues. This sample also belongs to another study, concerning T cells of mothers and their children. Per that study: M1S, a second-PCR primer, added sample barcodes and 2-4 random nucleotides.

The sequence was obtained from a boy younger than 18 in good health. This sequence joins TRBV7-9 and TRBJ1-4, with TRBD1 matching 10 bases. Sample: blood. CDR3 DNA sequence: TGTGCCAGCAGCTGGGAGACAGGGGGCGATGAAAAACTGTTTTTT. Translated, it gives CASSWETGGDEKLFF.